The clone carrying this T cell receptor (beta chain) was detected a few times. Its target is not known. The sample belongs to a study of glioma-infiltrating T cells. Study conclusions and caveats: CDR3 overlap between tissue and blood was very small. Signature shared blood CDR3 motifs were enriched in low-divergence and depleted in high-divergence patients.

Germline V CDR1 and CDR2: LGHNA, YSLEER. This CDR3 contains 16 residues. V was cut by 0 bases and J by 5 bases, with 13 bases left in between. The iRepertoire nested amplicon-rescue multiplex PCR amplified TCR alpha and beta CDR3s from RNA. TCRdb fed the multiplex PCR reads into MiXCR, producing one record per CDR3 protein. This sample yields about 400,000 distinct CDR3 sequences, of which less than 50% are seen a single time; approximately 12% belongs to the top ten. V is TRBV4-3 and J is TRBJ1-4; D is perhaps TRBD1 (5 bases). This sequence originates from a human donor with low-grade glioma or glioblastoma, undergoing nonglioma brain surgery, or in good health (not recorded which). Sequenced input: glioma tissue, nonneoplastic brain tissue, or PBMCs (not recorded which). The CDR3 DNA is TGCGCCAGCAGCCAAGAATTCCGGACATCCAATGAAAAACTGTTTTTT. Translated, it gives CASSQEFRTSNEKLFF.